Each of the 7 T cell receptor beta chains below was sequenced from the same sample in a study of cytomegalovirus exposure and HLA in healthy donors (dated by TCRdb to 2015 to 2018). The library was produced with the immunoSEQ multiplex PCR assay. The multiplex PCR relied on a mix of 60 forward primers for TCR Vbeta segments and 13 reverse primers for TCR Jbeta segments. The source is immuneACCESS, and TCRdb retained only in-frame sequences with V and J called. Part of the clones is not carried over; for the studies checked, unresolved V genes explain less than half of this, and the remainder is unexplained. The sample has around 120,000 clones on record, 15% of them singletons. 1.9% of the sample belongs to the ten largest clones. The sequenced material came from PBMCs. Receptors were obtained from a woman under 30 in good health and CMV-seronegative.

This clone came up a few times. This chain connects TRBV7-2 to TRBJ1-4; D possibly corresponds to TRBD1 (5 bases). Germline CDR1 is SGHTA and CDR2 is FQGNSA. V lost 2 bases, J lost 7 bases, and 14 bases lay in between. CDR3 length equals 15 residues. The CDR3 nucleotides read TGTGCCAGCAGCTTACATAGGGGCTCAGGTGAAAAACTGTTTTTT. This translates into CASSLHRGSGEKLFF.

This clone showed up just a few times. The V call is TRBV2, the J call TRBJ2-5, with 8 bases that match TRBD1. This CDR3 spans 14 amino acids. Trimming took 7 bases from V and 7 from J; bases not matched to a gene: 11. Germline loops: CDR1 SNHLY, CDR2 FYNNEI. CDR3 sequence: CASNQWTGLGTQYF. In DNA, the CDR3 is TGTGCCAGCAACCAATGGACAGGGCTGGGGACCCAGTACTTC. The variable domain in full, completed from reference TRBV2 and TRBJ2-5, reads EPEVTQTPSHQVTQMGQEVILRCVPISNHLYFYWYRQILGQKVEFLVSFYNNEISEKSEIFDDQFSVERPDGSNFTLKIRSTKLEDSAMYFCASNQWTGLGTQYFGPGTRLLVL.

This clone was counted a few times. This chain joins TRBV11-2 and TRBJ2-7, with D possibly being TRBD2 (6 bases). Per germline, CDR1 SGHAT and CDR2 FQNNGV. Trimming shortened V by 1 base and J by 7 bases, and 14 bases separated the two germline ends. The CDR3 runs to 14 residues. In DNA form, the CDR3 reads TGTGCCAGCAGCTTAGCGGGGGTTTCGCGTGAGCAGTACTTC. It codes for CASSLAGVSREQYF.

This clone appeared a few times. This chain connects TRBV11-2 to TRBJ2-2, with D uncertain. The V end was cut by 3 bases, the J end by 2 bases, with 10 bases between. The germline gives CDR1 SGHAT, CDR2 FQNNGV. The CDR3 has 15 residues. The CDR3: CASSFVAGNTGELFF. The CDR3, as DNA: TGTGCCAGCAGCTTCGTGGCAGGCAACACCGGGGAGCTGTTTTTT.

This clone was seen more than once but under ten times. This chain joins TRBV11-2 and TRBJ1-1; perhaps TRBD1 as D (5 bases). V lost 1 base and J lost 3, with 12 bases in between. Germline CDR1 is SGHAT and CDR2 is FQNNGV. The CDR3 loop spans 15 amino acids. The CDR3 DNA reads as TGTGCCAGCAGCTTAGCTGCAGGGATGGACACTGAAGCTTTCTTT. The encoded protein is CASSLAAGMDTEAFF.

The genes are TRBV6-6 and TRBJ1-4, with D possibly being TRBD1 (5 bases). Germline lookup yields CDR1 MNHNY and CDR2 SVGAGI (reference sequence). The CDR3 runs to 14 residues. V was clipped by 6 bases and J by 7 bases, with 15 bases between them. The CDR3 coding sequence is TGTGCCAGCAGATCCGCGGGGGTCTTTGAAAAACTGTTTTTT. Amino acids: CASRSAGVFEKLFF.

This clone appeared a few times. This sequence joins TRBV2 and TRBJ1-2, with 7 bases that match TRBD1. Germline CDR1 SNHLY, CDR2 FYNNEI. This CDR3 has 13 residues. Trimming at V came to 3 bases and at J to 4 bases, leaving 2 bases not matched to a gene. The CDR3 spells CASSEQGGYGYTF. DNA of the CDR3: TGTGCCAGCAGTGAGCAGGGGGGCTATGGCTACACCTTC.